Here is one TCR beta chain with its context. The antigen is undetermined. CDR1 MNHEY and CDR2 SMNVEV come from the germline V gene (reference sequence). The CDR3 length is 15 residues. V was shortened by 5 bases and J by 5 bases, with 18 bases between the two germline ends. The source of the sample is a study of cytomegalovirus exposure and HLA in healthy donors. Across the study: It was reported in a later analysis that the 120 or so validation repertoires used the same platform as the approximately 620 first-cohort repertoires. Findings of the study overall: There were 150 to 200 TCR beta chains listed as cytomegalovirus-associated. Most sequenced TCRs were rare (though some public TCRs occurred in many donors).

Clones were sequenced by immunoSEQ multiplex PCR, and TCRdb holds only the in-frame ones, with some missing. Among fewer than 200,000 clones listed, 75% to 90% were seen once. While the first cohort had 700 or so subjects, the donors belonged to the separate validation cohort of 120 subjects. The sample was PBMCs. The sequence was obtained from a man aged 18 to 30 in good health and CMV-seropositive. The V gene is TRBV27, the J gene TRBJ2-5, with D possibly being TRBD2 (6 bases). CDR3 residues: CASSMGLGTWETQYF. The CDR3 DNA follows: TGTGCCAGCAGTATGGGACTGGGGACGTGGGAGACCCAGTACTTC.